Following are 20 T cell receptor beta chains from one sample sequenced in a study of blood T cell repertoires in COVID-19. Here immunoSEQ multiplex PCR was the method, and the copy in TCRdb shows in-frame clones only, minus some. The sample yields 95,000 to 150,000 clones, approximately 90% seen once. Sequencing was performed on peripheral blood. These receptor sequences come from a man aged 50 to 60 with acute or convalescent COVID-19.

The chain joins TRBV29-1 to TRBJ1-2; D is ambiguous. Trimming cost V 6 bases and J 12 bases, with 8 bases left between them. Germline CDR1 reads SQVTM; CDR2 reads ANQGSEA. The CDR3 has 8 residues. In DNA form, the CDR3 reads TGCAGCGTGGGAGGTGACACCTTC. This sequence encodes CSVGGDTF.

The rearrangement uses TRBV9 and TRBJ2-2, with no clear D. With 3 bases removed from V and 5 bases from J, the gap between germline ends came to 14 bases. CDR1 is SGDLS and CDR2 is YYNGEE in the germline V gene. The CDR3 totals 15 residues. CDR3 coding DNA: TGTGCCAGCAGCGCCCAGCTAGGTACTACCGGGGAGCTGTTTTTT. Translating it yields CASSAQLGTTGELFF. The entire variable domain, with the rest obtained from reference TRBV9 and TRBJ2-2, is as follows: DSGVTQTPKHLITATGQRVTLRCSPRSGDLSVYWYQQSLDQGLQFLIQYYNGEERAKGNILERFSAQQFPDLHSELNLSSLELGDSALYFCASSAQLGTTGELFFGEGSRLTVL.

The sample holds one count of this clone. The chain has TRBV19 and TRBJ2-1, with D perhaps TRBD2 (6 bases). CDR1 and CDR2 (germline): LNHDA, SQIVND (reference sequence). This CDR3 has 16 amino acids. V dropped 3 bases and J dropped 4 bases, with 16 bases sitting between them. In DNA, the CDR3 is TGTGCCAGTAGTATCACGGCGGGATCGTCATACAATGAGCAGTTCTTC. Its protein product is CASSITAGSSYNEQFF.

This clone was counted only a few times. The chain recombines TRBV18 with TRBJ2-1, with TRBD2 matching over 12 bases. Germline lookup yields CDR1 KGHSH and CDR2 LQKENI. CDR3 length: 16 residues. V lost 6 bases, J lost 0 bases, and 3 bases stayed unmatched. The CDR3 loop reads CASSAGLAGSYNEQFF. The CDR3 bases are TGTGCCAGCTCGGCGGGACTAGCGGGCTCCTACAATGAGCAGTTCTTC.

This clone is a singleton in its sample. The V and J genes are TRBV6-1 and TRBJ1-1, with a weak D call TRBD1 (6 bases). Germline values: CDR1 MNHNS, CDR2 SASEGT. The CDR3 runs to 15 residues. Trimming cost V 3 bases and J 3 bases, with 14 bases left between them. The CDR3 bases are TGTGCCAGCAGTGAGGGGACATCGGCTGACACTGAAGCTTTCTTT. It is translated as CASSEGTSADTEAFF.

With regard to this clone: Other nucleotide sequences in the sample specify the same CDR3. The chain is built from TRBV6-5 and TRBJ1-3; D is possibly TRBD1 (6 bases). CDR3 length: 13 residues. The V and J ends lost 7 bases and 4 bases respectively, with 11 bases between them. CDR1 is MNHEY, CDR2 SVGAGI, per germline. The CDR3 nucleotides read TGTGCCAGCACCAGGGGTTCAGGAAACACCATATATTTT. As protein: CASTRGSGNTIYF.

The chain has TRBV7-9 and TRBJ2-5; D might be TRBD1 (6 bases). The V and J ends lost 7 bases and 5 bases respectively, with 38 bases between them. The CDR3 loop spans 21 amino acids. Germline CDR1 reads SEHNR; CDR2 reads FQNEAQ (reference sequence). In DNA form, the CDR3 reads TGTGCCAGCACCAAAGCCAGGCGAACGCTCGCATTAAAACAGGGCGGGGAGACCCAGTACTTC. This encodes CASTKARRTLALKQGGETQYF. The whole variable domain, remainder taken from reference TRBV7-9 and TRBJ2-5, is DTGVSQNPRHKITKRGQNVTFRCDPISEHNRLYWYRQTLGQGPEFLTYFQNEAQLEKSRLLSDRFSAERPKGSFSTLEIQRTEQGDSAMYLCASTKARRTLALKQGGETQYFGPGTRLLVL.

CDR3: CAWSVSGVTEAFF. The CDR3 nucleotides read TGTGCCTGGAGTGTGTCAGGGGTCACTGAAGCTTTCTTT. V gene TRBV30 combines with J gene TRBJ1-1; possibly TRBD1 for D (6 bases). In germline, CDR1 is GTSNPN, CDR2 SVGIG (reference sequence). V dropped 0 bases and J dropped 4 bases, with 9 bases sitting between them. This CDR3 comprises 13 residues.

V and J are TRBV10-1 and TRBJ2-5, with 9 bases lining up with TRBD1. The CDR3 covers 15 residues. Per germline, CDR1 WNHNN and CDR2 SYGVQD (reference sequence). The ends lost 0 bases at V and 5 bases at J; junction bases unmatched: 4. CDR3: CASSESRTGVETQYF. In DNA, the CDR3 is TGCGCCAGCAGTGAGTCGAGGACAGGGGTGGAGACCCAGTACTTC.

V usage is TRBV6-5 and J usage is TRBJ2-1; 8 bases are a match to TRBD2. The CDR3 extends over 15 amino acids. With V trimmed by 4 bases and J by 9 bases, 11 bases remained unmatched. CDR1 and CDR2 (germline): MNHEY, SVGAGI. The CDR3 protein is CASSSGIAGYSEQFF. The CDR3, as DNA: TGTGCCAGCAGTTCGGGAATAGCGGGATATAGTGAGCAGTTCTTC.

The V gene is TRBV2, the J gene TRBJ2-5, with D possibly TRBD1 on 7 matching bases. The CDR3 runs 12 residues. The V gene lost 11 bases and the J gene lost 5 bases, with 15 bases spanning the gap. Germline-derived CDR1 and CDR2 are SNHLY and FYNNEI. The CDR3 sequence: CAPRGAGETQYF. DNA of the CDR3: TGTGCCCCCAGGGGGGCGGGGGAGACCCAGTACTTC. Combining the CDR3 with reference TRBV2 and TRBJ2-5 gives the whole variable domain EPEVTQTPSHQVTQMGQEVILRCVPISNHLYFYWYRQILGQKVEFLVSFYNNEISEKSEIFDDQFSVERPDGSNFTLKIRSTKLEDSAMYFCAPRGAGETQYFGPGTRLLVL.

This chain joins TRBV29-1 and TRBJ2-7; D not resolved. Trimming removed 2 bases at V and 0 bases at J, with 8 bases between. The CDR3 contains 13 residues. The V gene's germline CDR1 is SQVTM and CDR2 ANQGSEA. The chain's CDR3 is CSVETARSYEQYF. CDR3 coding DNA: TGCAGCGTTGAAACAGCTCGCTCCTACGAGCAGTACTTC.

The V call is TRBV6-2 or TRBV6-3, the J call TRBJ1-3; 8 bases map to TRBD1. The CDR3 consists of 18 residues. The V and J ends lost 2 bases and 4 bases, in that order; junction bases with no gene match: 13. The germline V gene has CDR1 MNHEY and CDR2 SVGEGT. This CDR3 is CASSYPASTGEGGNTIYF. The CDR3 coding sequence is TGTGCCAGCAGTTACCCCGCTTCGACAGGGGAGGGAGGAAACACCATATATTTT.

The rearrangement joins TRBV11-3 to TRBJ1-1; no definite D call. The germline V gene has CDR1 SGHNT and CDR2 YENEEA. V lost 1 base and J 5 bases, leaving 8 bases between the germline ends. The CDR3 consists of 13 residues. CDR3 protein: CASSLGPVTEAFF. In DNA, the CDR3 is TGTGCCAGCAGCTTAGGTCCTGTGACTGAAGCTTTCTTT.

The chain links TRBV3-1 (or the pseudogene TRBV3-2) to TRBJ2-5, with a possible D match to TRBD1 (9 bases). This CDR3 is built from 16 residues. Germline CDR1 is LGHDT and CDR2 is YNNKEL (reference sequence). V lost 5 bases, J lost 1 base, and 17 bases lay in between. CDR3: CASSGGGTGFQETQYF. The CDR3, as DNA: TGTGCCAGCAGCGGCGGGGGGACAGGGTTCCAAGAGACCCAGTACTTC.

V and J are TRBV23-1 and TRBJ1-2, with 10 bases lining up with TRBD1. TRBV23-1 is an open reading frame, and its role is uncertain. Trimming took 6 bases from V and 6 from J; bases not matched to a gene: 19. There are 18 residues in the CDR3. CDR3 DNA: TGCGCCAGCAGACCCGTCTGGGACAGGGGTTCGTGCAGTGATGGCTACACCTTC. It is translated as CASRPVWDRGSCSDGYTF.

This chain uses TRBV7-2 with TRBJ2-3, with TRBD2 matching 9 bases. The CDR3 length is 16 residues. The J segment lost 0 bases and the V segment lost 4 bases, leaving 5 bases of the junction unmatched. Germline V gives CDR1 SGHTA, CDR2 FQGNSA. The CDR3 spells CASSSRLAESTDTQYF. The CDR3 DNA follows: TGTGCCAGCAGCTCCCGACTAGCGGAGAGCACAGATACGCAGTATTTT.

The V and J genes are TRBV7-2 and TRBJ2-1, with 11 bases matching TRBD2. J was trimmed by 10 bases and V by 5 bases; bases with no gene match: 7. Germline V gene data show CDR1 as SGHTA and CDR2 as FQGNSA. This CDR3 has 14 amino acids. The CDR3 region has the DNA TGTGCCAGCAGCCAGGGGACTAGCGGCACAGAGCAGTTCTTC. This encodes CASSQGTSGTEQFF.

This clone was seen once. The chain recombines TRBV14 with TRBJ2-1; D is perhaps TRBD2 (7 bases). CDR1 SGHDN and CDR2 FVKESK come from the germline V gene. The CDR3 totals 17 residues. V was trimmed by 2 bases and J by 6 bases, leaving 20 bases between them. CDR3 DNA sequence: TGTGCCAGCAGCCAAACACCGGGGGGCTATGGCCGCAATGAGCAGTTCTTC. This translates into CASSQTPGGYGRNEQFF.

The chain employs TRBV9 and TRBJ1-2, with TRBD1 as a possible D gene (6 bases). Trimming shortened V by 2 bases and J by 0 bases, and 8 bases separated the two germline ends. CDR1 is SGDLS, CDR2 YYNGEE, per germline. This CDR3 spans 14 amino acids. The CDR3 is CASSVAGANYGYTF. CDR3 coding DNA: TGTGCCAGCAGCGTGGCAGGGGCTAACTATGGCTACACCTTC.